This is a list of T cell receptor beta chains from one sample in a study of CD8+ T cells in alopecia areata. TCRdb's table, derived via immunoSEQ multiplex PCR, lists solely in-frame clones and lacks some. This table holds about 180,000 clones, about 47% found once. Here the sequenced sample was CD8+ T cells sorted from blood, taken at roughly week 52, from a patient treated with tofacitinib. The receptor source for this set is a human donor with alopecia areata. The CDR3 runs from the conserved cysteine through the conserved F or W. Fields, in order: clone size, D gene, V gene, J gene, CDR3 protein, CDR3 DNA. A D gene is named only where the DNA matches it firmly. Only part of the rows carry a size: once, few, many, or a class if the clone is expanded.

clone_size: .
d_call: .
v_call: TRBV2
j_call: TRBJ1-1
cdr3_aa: CASSEPARAVTEAFF
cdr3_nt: TGTGCCAGCAGTGAACCCGCCAGGGCTGTCACTGAAGCTTTCTTT

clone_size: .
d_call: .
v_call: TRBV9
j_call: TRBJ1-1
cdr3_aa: CASSSNAREFQTEAFF
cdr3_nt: TGTGCCAGCAGCTCCAACGCTAGAGAGTTTCAAACTGAAGCTTTCTTT

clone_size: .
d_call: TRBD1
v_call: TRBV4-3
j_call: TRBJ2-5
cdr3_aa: CASSPRGGGKGTGAAETQYF
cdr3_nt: TGCGCCAGCAGCCCCCGAGGAGGAGGGAAGGGGACAGGGGCCGCGGAGACCCAGTACTTC

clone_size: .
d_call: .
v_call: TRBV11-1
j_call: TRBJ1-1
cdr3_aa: CASREQEMNTEAFF
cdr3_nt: TGTGCCAGCAGGGAACAGGAGATGAACACTGAAGCTTTCTTT

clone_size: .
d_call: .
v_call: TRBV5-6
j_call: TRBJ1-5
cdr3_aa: CASSGSNQPQHF
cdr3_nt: TGTGCCAGCAGTGGTAGCAATCAGCCCCAGCATTTT

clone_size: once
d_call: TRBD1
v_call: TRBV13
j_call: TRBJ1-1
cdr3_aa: CASSSSGQANTEAFF
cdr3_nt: TGTGCCAGCAGCTCGTCCGGACAGGCGAACACTGAAGCTTTCTTT

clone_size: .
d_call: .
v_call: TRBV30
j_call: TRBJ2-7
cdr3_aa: CAWSDRRGSYEQYF
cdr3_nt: TGTGCCTGGAGTGACCGAAGGGGATCCTACGAGCAGTACTTC

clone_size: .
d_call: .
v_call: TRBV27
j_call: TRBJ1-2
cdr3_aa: CASSFTGTNYGYTF
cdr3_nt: TGTGCCAGCAGTTTCACCGGGACTAACTATGGCTACACCTTC

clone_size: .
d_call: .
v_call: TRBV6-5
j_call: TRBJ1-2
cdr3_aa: CASSYVQGGESDGYTF
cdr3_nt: TGTGCCAGCAGTTACGTCCAAGGGGGGGAATCTGATGGCTACACCTTC

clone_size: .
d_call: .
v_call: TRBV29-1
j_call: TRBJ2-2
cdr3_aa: CSVEETGTGELFF
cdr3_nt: TGCAGCGTTGAAGAAACGGGCACCGGGGAGCTGTTTTTT

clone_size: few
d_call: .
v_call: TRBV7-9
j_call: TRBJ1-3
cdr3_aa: CASSPPEAFGNTIYF
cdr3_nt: TGTGCCAGCAGCCCCCCGGAGGCATTTGGAAACACCATATATTTT

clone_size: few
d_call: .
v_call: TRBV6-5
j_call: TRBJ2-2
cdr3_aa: CASSTTGTGELFF
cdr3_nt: TGTGCCAGCAGTACGACTGGGACCGGGGAGCTGTTTTTT

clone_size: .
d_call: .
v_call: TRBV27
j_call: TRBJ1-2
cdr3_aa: CASSRDLSRGYTF
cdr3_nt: TGTGCCAGCAGTCGGGACTTATCTAGGGGCTACACCTTC

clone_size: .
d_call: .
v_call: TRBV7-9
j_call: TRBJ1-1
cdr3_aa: CASSLGKTEAFF
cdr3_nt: TGTGCCAGCAGCTTAGGGAAAACCGAAGCTTTCTTT

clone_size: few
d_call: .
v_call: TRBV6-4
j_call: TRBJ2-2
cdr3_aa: CASSGQENTGELFF
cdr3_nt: TGTGCCAGCAGTGGACAGGAAAACACCGGGGAGCTGTTTTTT

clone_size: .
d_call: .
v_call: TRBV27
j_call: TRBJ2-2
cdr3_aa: CASSGSTAGELFF
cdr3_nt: TGTGCCAGCAGTGGCAGCACTGCCGGGGAGCTGTTTTTT

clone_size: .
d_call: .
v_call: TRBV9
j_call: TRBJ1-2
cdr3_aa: CASSVVGYGYTF
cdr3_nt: TGTGCCAGCAGCGTAGTTGGCTATGGCTACACCTTC

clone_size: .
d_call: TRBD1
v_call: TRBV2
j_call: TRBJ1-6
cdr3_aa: CASNGRDRDNSPLHF
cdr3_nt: TGTGCCAGCAATGGCCGGGACAGGGATAATTCACCCCTCCACTTT

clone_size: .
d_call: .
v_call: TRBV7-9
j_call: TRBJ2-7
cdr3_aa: CASSARGEQYF
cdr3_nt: TGTGCCAGCAGCGCTCGGGGGGAGCAGTACTTC

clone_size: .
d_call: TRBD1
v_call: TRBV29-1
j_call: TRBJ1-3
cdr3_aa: CSVEDQGEGAGNTIYF
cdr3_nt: TGCAGCGTTGAAGATCAAGGAGAGGGGGCGGGAAACACCATATATTTT

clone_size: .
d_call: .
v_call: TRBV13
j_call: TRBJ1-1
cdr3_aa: CASSSRPNTEAFF
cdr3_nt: TGTGCCAGCAGTTCCCGGCCCAACACTGAAGCTTTCTTT

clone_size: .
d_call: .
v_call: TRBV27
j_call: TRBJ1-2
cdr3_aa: CASSLGLGYGYTF
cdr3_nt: TGTGCCAGCAGTTTAGGGTTGGGCTATGGCTACACCTTC

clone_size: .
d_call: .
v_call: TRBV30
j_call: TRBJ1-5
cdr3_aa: CAWALTGNQQPQHF
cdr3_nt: TGTGCCTGGGCTTTAACAGGGAATCAACAGCCCCAGCATTTT

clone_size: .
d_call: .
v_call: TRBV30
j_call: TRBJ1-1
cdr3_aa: CAWNGGMNTEAFF
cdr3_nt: TGTGCCTGGAATGGCGGGATGAACACTGAAGCTTTCTTT

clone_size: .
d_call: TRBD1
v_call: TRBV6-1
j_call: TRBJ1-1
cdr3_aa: CASRTGEAYTEAFF
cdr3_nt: TGTGCCAGCAGAACAGGGGAGGCGTACACTGAAGCTTTCTTT

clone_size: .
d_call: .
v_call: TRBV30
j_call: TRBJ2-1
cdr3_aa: CAWSVLEPTLASYNEQFF
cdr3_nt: TGTGCCTGGAGTGTTCTCGAACCGACGCTCGCCTCCTACAATGAGCAGTTCTTC

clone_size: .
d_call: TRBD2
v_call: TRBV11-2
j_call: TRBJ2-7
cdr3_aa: CASSFELAGNYEQYF
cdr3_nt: TGTGCCAGCAGCTTCGAACTAGCGGGTAACTACGAGCAGTACTTC

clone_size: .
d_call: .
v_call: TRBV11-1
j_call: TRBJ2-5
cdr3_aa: CASSFEGEETQYF
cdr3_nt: TGTGCCAGCAGCTTTGAGGGCGAGGAGACCCAGTACTTC

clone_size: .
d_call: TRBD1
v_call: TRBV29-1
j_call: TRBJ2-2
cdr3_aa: CSVEDQDRGLTGELFF
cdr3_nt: TGCAGCGTTGAAGATCAGGACAGGGGGCTAACCGGGGAGCTGTTTTTT

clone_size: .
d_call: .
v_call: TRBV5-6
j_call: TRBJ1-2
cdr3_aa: CASSFSGDYYGYTF
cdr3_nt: TGTGCCAGCAGCTTCTCGGGCGATTACTATGGCTACACCTTC

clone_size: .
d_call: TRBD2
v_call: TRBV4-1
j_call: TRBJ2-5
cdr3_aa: CASSNQLAGTQETQYF
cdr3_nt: TGCGCCAGCAGCAACCAACTAGCGGGAACCCAAGAGACCCAGTACTTC

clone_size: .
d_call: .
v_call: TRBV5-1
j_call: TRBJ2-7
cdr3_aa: CASSPAGSYEQYF
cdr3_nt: TGCGCCAGCAGCCCCGCAGGGAGCTACGAGCAGTACTTC

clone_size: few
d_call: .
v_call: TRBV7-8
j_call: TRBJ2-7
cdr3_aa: CASSSSGLEQYF
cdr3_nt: TGTGCCAGCAGCAGCTCAGGTCTCGAGCAGTACTTC

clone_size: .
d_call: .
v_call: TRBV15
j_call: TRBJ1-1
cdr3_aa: CATSYQGTEAFF
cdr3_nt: TGTGCCACCAGCTACCAAGGGACTGAAGCTTTCTTT

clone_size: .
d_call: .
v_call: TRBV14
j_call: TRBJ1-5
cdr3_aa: CASSQDVNQPQHF
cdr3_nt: TGTGCCAGCAGCCAAGATGTCAATCAGCCCCAGCATTTT

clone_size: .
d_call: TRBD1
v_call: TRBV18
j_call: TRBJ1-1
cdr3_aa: CASSPDRGLLGGTEAFF
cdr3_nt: TGTGCCAGCTCACCAGACAGGGGGCTCCTTGGGGGCACTGAAGCTTTCTTT

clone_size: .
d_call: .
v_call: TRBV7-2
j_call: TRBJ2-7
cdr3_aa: CASSSPRYEQYF
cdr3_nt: TGTGCCAGCAGCTCCCCCAGGTACGAGCAGTACTTC

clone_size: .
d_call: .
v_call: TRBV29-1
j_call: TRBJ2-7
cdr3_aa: CSVSTVYEQYF
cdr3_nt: TGCAGCGTTTCTACAGTTTACGAGCAGTACTTC

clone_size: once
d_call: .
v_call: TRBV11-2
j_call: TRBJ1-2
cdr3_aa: CASSPWGANYGYTF
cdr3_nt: TGTGCCAGCAGCCCGTGGGGGGCTAACTATGGCTACACCTTC

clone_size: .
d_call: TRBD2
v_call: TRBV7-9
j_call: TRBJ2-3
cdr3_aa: CASSFGSGGRDTQYF
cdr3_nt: TGTGCCAGCAGCTTTGGTAGCGGGGGGCGAGATACGCAGTATTTT

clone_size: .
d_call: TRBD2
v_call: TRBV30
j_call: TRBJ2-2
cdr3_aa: CALRGKGTGELFF
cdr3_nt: TGTGCCCTGCGGGGGAAAGGGACCGGGGAGCTGTTTTTT

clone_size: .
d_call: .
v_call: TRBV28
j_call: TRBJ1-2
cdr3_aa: CASSLSGDDGYTF
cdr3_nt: TGTGCCAGCAGTTTATCCGGAGATGACGGCTACACCTTC

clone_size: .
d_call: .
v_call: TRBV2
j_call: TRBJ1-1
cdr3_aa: CASRNTLLSNTEAFF
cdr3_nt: TGTGCCAGCAGGAACACCCTCTTATCAAACACTGAAGCTTTCTTT

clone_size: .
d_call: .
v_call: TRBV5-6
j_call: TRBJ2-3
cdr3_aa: CASGFGVGLADTQYF
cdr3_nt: TGTGCCAGCGGGTTTGGGGTAGGTCTCGCAGATACGCAGTATTTT

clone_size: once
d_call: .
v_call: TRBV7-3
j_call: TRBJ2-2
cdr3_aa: CASSFNPHTGELFF
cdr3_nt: TGTGCCAGCAGCTTTAACCCCCACACCGGGGAGCTGTTTTTT

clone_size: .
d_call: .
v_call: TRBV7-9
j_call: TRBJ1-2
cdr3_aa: CASSPTGPPLRGYTF
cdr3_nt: TGTGCCAGCAGCCCAACCGGGCCTCCGCTTCGAGGCTACACCTTC

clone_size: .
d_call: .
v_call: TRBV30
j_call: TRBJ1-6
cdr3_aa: CAWSFQDTTYNSPLHF
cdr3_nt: TGTGCCTGGAGTTTCCAGGACACCACCTATAATTCACCCCTCCACTTT

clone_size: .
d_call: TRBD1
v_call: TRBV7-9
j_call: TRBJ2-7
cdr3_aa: CASHGQGVYEQYF
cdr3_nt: TGTGCCAGCCACGGACAGGGAGTCTACGAGCAGTACTTC

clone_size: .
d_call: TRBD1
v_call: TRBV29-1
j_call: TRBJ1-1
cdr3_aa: CSVARGQGGDAEAFF
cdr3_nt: TGCAGCGTTGCGAGGGGACAGGGAGGGGATGCTGAAGCTTTCTTT

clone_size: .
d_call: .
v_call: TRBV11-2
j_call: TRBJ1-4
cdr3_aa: CASSLDLVTNEKLFF
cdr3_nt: TGTGCCAGCAGCTTAGATTTGGTGACTAATGAAAAACTGTTTTTT

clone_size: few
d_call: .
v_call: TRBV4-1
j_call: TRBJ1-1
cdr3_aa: CASSQGNTEAFF
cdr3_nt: TGCGCCAGCAGCCAAGGAAACACTGAAGCTTTCTTT

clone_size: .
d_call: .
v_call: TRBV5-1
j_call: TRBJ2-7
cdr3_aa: CASSPRGPSYEQYF
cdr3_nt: TGCGCCAGCAGCCCGCGGGGACCCTCCTACGAGCAGTACTTC

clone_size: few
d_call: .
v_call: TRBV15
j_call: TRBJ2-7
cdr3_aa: CATSQTNTAAYEQYF
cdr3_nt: TGTGCCACCAGCCAAACCAACACAGCTGCCTACGAGCAGTACTTC